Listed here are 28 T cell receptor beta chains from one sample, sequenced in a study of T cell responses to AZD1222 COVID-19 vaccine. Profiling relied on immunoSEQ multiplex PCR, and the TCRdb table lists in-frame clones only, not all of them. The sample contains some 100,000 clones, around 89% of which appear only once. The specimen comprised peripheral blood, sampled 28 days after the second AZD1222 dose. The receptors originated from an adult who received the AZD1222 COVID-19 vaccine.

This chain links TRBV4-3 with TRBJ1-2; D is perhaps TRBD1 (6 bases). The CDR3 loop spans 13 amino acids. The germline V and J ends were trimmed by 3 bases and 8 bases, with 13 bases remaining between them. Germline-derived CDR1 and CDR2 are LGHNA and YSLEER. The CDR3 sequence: CASSQLTGGGYTF. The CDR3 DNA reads TGCGCCAGCAGCCAGCTGACAGGAGGAGGCTACACCTTC.

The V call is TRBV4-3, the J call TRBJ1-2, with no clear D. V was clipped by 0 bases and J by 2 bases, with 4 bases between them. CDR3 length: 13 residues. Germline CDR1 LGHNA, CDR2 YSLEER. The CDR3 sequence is CASSQDGNYGYTF. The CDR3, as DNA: TGCGCCAGCAGCCAAGATGGAAACTATGGCTACACCTTC.

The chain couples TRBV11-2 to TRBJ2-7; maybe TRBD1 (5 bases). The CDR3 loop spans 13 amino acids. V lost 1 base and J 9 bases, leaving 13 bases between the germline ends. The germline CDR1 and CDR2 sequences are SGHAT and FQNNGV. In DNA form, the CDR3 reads TGTGCCAGCAGCTTAGCAGGGATGCTGTGGCAGTACTTC. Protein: CASSLAGMLWQYF.

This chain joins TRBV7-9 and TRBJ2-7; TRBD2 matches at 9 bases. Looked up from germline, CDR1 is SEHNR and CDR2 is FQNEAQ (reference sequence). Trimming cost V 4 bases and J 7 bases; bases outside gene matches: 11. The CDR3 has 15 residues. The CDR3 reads CASSSSRGRAREQYF. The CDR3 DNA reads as TGTGCCAGCAGCTCGTCGCGCGGGAGGGCCCGGGAGCAGTACTTC. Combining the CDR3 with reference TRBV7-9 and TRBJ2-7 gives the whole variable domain DTGVSQNPRHKITKRGQNVTFRCDPISEHNRLYWYRQTLGQGPEFLTYFQNEAQLEKSRLLSDRFSAERPKGSFSTLEIQRTEQGDSAMYLCASSSSRGRAREQYFGPGTRLTVT.

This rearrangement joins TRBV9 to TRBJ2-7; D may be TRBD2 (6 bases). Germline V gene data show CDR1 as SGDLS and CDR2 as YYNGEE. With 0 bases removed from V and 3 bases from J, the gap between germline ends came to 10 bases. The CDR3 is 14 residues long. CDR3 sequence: CASSVGGIGYEQYF. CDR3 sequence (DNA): TGTGCCAGCAGCGTAGGCGGGATAGGCTACGAGCAGTACTTC.

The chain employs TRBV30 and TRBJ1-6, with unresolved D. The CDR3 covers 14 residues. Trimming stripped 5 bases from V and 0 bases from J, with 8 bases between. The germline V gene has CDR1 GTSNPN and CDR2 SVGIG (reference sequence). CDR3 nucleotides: TGTGCCTGGGGACCCCGCTCCTATAATTCACCCCTCCACTTT. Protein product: CAWGPRSYNSPLHF.

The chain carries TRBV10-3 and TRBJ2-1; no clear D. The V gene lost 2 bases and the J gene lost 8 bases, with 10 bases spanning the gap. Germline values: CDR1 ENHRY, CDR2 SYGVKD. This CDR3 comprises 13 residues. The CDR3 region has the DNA TGTGCCATCAGTGAGCCCCCACGCGATGAGCAGTTCTTC. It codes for CAISEPPRDEQFF.

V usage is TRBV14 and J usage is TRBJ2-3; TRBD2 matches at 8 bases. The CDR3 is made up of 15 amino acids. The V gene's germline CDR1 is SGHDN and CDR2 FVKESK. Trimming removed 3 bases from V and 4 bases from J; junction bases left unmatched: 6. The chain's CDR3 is CASSHEAGEADTQYF. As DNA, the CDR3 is TGTGCCAGCAGCCATGAAGCGGGAGAGGCAGATACGCAGTATTTT.

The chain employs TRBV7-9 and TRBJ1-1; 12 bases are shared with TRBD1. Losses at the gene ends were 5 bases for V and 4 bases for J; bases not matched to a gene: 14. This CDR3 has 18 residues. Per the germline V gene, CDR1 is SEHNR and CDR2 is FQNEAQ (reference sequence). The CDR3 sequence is CASSINPGQGALGTEAFF. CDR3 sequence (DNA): TGTGCCAGCAGCATCAACCCGGGACAGGGGGCCCTGGGCACTGAAGCTTTCTTT.

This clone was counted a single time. CDR3 residues: CASSLGQGAEQYF. CDR3 bases: TGTGCCAGCAGCTTAGGACAGGGGGCCGAGCAGTACTTC. This rearrangement joins TRBV11-3 to TRBJ2-7; TRBD1 matches 10 bases. Germline lookup yields CDR1 SGHNT and CDR2 YENEEA. Trimming cost V 1 base and J 6 bases; bases outside gene matches: 0. The CDR3 has 13 amino acids.

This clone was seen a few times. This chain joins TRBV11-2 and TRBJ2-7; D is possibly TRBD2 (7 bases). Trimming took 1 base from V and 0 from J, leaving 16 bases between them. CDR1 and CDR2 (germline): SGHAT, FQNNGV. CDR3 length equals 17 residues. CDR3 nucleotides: TGTGCCAGCAGCTTAGGGTCCGGGGGGCCGAACTCCTACGAGCAGTACTTC. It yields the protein CASSLGSGGPNSYEQYF.

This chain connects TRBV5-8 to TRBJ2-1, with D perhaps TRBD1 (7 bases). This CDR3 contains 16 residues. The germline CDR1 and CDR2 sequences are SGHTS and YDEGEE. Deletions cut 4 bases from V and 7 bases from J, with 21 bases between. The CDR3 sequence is CASSLGLIRGVNEQFF. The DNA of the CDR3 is TGTGCCAGCAGCCTGGGGCTTATCAGGGGGGTAAATGAGCAGTTCTTC.

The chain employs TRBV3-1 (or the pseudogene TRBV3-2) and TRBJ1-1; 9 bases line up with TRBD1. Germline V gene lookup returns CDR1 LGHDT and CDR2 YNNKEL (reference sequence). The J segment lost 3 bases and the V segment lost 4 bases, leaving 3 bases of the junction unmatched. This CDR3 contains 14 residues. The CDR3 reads CASSRQGGHTEAFF. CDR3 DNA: TGTGCCAGCAGCCGACAGGGGGGACACACTGAAGCTTTCTTT.

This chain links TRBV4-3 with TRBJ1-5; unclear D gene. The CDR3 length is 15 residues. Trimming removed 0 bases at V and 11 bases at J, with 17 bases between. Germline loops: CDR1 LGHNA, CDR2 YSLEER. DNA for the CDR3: TGCGCCAGCAGCCAAGATCTAGACCGACGTCTGTCCCAGCATTTT. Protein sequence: CASSQDLDRRLSQHF.

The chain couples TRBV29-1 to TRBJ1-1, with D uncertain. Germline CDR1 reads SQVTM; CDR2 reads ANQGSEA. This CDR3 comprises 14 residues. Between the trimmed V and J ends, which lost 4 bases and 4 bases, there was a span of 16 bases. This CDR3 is CSVVYTSGGTEAFF. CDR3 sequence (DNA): TGCAGCGTTGTATACACAAGTGGCGGCACTGAAGCTTTCTTT.

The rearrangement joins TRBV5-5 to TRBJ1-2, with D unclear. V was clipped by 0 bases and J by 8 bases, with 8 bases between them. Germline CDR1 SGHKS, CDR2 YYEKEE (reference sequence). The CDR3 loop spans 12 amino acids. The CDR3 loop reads CASSLGQLGYTF. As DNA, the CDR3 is TGTGCCAGCAGCTTGGGGCAGTTGGGCTACACCTTC.

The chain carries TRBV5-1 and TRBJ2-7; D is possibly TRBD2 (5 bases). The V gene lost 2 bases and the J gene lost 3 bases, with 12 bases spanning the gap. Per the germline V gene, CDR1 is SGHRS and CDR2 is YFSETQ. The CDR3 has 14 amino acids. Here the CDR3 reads CASSLSWGVYEQYF. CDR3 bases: TGCGCCAGCAGCTTATCATGGGGAGTCTACGAGCAGTACTTC.

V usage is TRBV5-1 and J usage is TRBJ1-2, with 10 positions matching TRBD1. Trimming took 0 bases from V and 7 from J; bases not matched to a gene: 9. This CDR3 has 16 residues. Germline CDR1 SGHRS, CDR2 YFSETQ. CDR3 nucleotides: TGCGCCAGCAGCTTGGCACTCCGACAGGGGGCGGCTGGCTACACCTTC. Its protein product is CASSLALRQGAAGYTF.

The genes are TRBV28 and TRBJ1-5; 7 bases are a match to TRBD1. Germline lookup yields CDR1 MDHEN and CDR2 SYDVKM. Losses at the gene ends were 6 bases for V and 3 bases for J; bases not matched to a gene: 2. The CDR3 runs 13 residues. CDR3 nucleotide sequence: TGTGCCAGCAGGACAGGGAACAATCAGCCCCAGCATTTT. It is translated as CASRTGNNQPQHF.

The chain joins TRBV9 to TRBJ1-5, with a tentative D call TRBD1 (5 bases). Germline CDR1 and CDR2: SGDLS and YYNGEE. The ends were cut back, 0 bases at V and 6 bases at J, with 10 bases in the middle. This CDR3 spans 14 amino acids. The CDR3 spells CASSVDQGGQPQHF. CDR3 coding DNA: TGTGCCAGCAGCGTAGACCAGGGCGGTCAGCCCCAGCATTTT.

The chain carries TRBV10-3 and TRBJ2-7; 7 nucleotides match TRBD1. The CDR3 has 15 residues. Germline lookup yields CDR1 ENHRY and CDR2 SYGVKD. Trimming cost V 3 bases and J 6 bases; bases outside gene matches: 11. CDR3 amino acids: CAISDSSGGIGEQYF. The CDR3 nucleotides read TGTGCCATCAGTGATTCGTCAGGGGGTATCGGCGAGCAGTACTTC.

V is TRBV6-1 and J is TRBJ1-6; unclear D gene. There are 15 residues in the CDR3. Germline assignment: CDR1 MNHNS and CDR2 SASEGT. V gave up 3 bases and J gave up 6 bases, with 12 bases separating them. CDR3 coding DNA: TGTGCCAGCAGTGATCGGAGTGCCCGTAATTCACCCCTCCACTTT. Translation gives CASSDRSARNSPLHF.

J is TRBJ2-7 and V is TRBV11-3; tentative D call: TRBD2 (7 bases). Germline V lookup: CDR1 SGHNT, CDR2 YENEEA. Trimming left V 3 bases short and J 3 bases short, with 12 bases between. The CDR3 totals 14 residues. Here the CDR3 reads CASSFRGANYEQYF. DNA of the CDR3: TGTGCCAGCAGCTTTCGGGGGGCAAACTACGAGCAGTACTTC.

The CDR3 DNA is TGTGCCAGTTCTTACAGGGAGGGTAATGAAAAACTGTTTTTT. It specifies CASSYREGNEKLFF. The chain couples TRBV19 to TRBJ1-4; TRBD1 might be the D (6 bases). In germline, CDR1 is LNHDA, CDR2 SQIVND (reference sequence). The CDR3 has 14 amino acids. Trimming left V 8 bases short and J 4 bases short, with 14 bases between.

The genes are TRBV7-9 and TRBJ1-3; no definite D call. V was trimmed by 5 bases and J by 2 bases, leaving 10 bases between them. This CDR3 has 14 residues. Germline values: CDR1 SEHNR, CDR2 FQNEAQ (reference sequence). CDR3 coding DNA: TGTGCCAGCAGCCGTGGGGTGGCTGGAAACACCATATATTTT. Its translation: CASSRGVAGNTIYF.

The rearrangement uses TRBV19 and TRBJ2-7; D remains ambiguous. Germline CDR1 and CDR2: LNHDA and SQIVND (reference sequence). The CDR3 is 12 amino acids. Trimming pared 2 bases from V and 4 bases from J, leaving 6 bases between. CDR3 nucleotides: TGTGCCAGTAGTATAATCGGTTACGAGCAGTACTTC. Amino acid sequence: CASSIIGYEQYF.

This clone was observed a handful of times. The CDR3 protein is CASSQEGRPGEPQHF. Here the CDR3 DNA reads TGTGCCAGCAGCCAAGAAGGTCGGCCTGGGGAGCCCCAGCATTTT. The J gene is TRBJ1-5, the V gene TRBV4-2; D not certain. This CDR3 comprises 15 residues. The ends were cut back, 0 bases at V and 8 bases at J, with 14 bases in the middle. Germline CDR1 reads LGHNA; CDR2 reads YNFKEQ.

The CDR3 spells CASSYQSNYGYTF. In DNA form, the CDR3 reads TGTGCCAGCAGTTACCAGTCCAACTATGGCTACACCTTC. V gene TRBV6-2 or TRBV6-3 combines with J gene TRBJ1-2; D is unclear. Germline CDR1 is MNHEY and CDR2 is SVGEGT. The CDR3 covers 13 residues. V was pared by 2 bases and J by 2 bases, with 6 bases between.